One and the same sample provided the 19 T cell receptor beta chains below, sequenced in a study of blood T cell repertoires in COVID-19. Sequencing was performed with immunoSEQ multiplex PCR; in TCRdb, only in-frame clones are kept and a portion is missing. The table has about 200,000 clones, about nine tenths seen once. The sequencing input was peripheral blood. These receptors were taken from a man aged 30-40 years who had recovered from COVID-19.

This chain uses TRBV18 with TRBJ2-7; D is possibly TRBD1 (5 bases). CDR1 is KGHSH and CDR2 is LQKENI in the germline V gene. The CDR3 contains 17 residues. V was trimmed by 1 base and J by 3 bases, leaving 19 bases between them. Here the CDR3 DNA reads TGTGCCAGCTCACCACGCCCAGGGAACGGCCAGGGCTACGAGCAGTACTTC. Its translation: CASSPRPGNGQGYEQYF.

This clone was recorded once. This chain uses TRBV29-1 with TRBJ1-3, with unresolved D. The CDR3 length is 14 residues. Germline V lookup: CDR1 SQVTM, CDR2 ANQGSEA. Trimming removed 7 bases at V and 0 bases at J, with 13 bases between. CDR3 bases: TGCAGCGCTTCCTCAGGAGGCTCTGGAAACACCATATATTTT. This translates into CSASSGGSGNTIYF.

This clone has just one count. The rearrangement joins TRBV18 to TRBJ1-1; 7 bases align to TRBD1. CDR3 length equals 14 residues. Trimming took 5 bases from V and 0 from J; bases not matched to a gene: 3. CDR1 KGHSH and CDR2 LQKENI come from the germline V gene. The CDR3 spells CASSAGQMNTEAFF. CDR3 sequence (DNA): TGTGCCAGCTCAGCGGGACAGATGAACACTGAAGCTTTCTTT.

This clone was observed a few times. The rearrangement links TRBV27 to TRBJ2-7, with D tentatively TRBD2 (5 bases). V lost 4 bases to trimming and J lost 1 base, with 8 bases between them. CDR3 length equals 13 residues. Germline loops: CDR1 MNHEY, CDR2 SMNVEV (reference sequence). As DNA, the CDR3 is TGTGCCAGCAGTTCCGGGGTTTCCTACGAGCAGTACTTC. Encoded protein: CASSSGVSYEQYF.

This chain connects TRBV9 to TRBJ2-1, with 9 bases aligning to TRBD1. The trim removed 4 bases at V and 14 bases at J, leaving 10 bases unmatched. There are 13 residues in the CDR3. Germline CDR1 SGDLS, CDR2 YYNGEE. CDR3 sequence reads: CASSKSDRGAKFF. In nucleotides, the CDR3 is TGTGCCAGCAGCAAATCCGACAGGGGGGCTAAGTTCTTC.

This rearrangement joins TRBV5-1 to TRBJ1-1; D is possibly TRBD1 (6 bases). There are 13 residues in the CDR3. CDR1 and CDR2 from the germline V gene are SGHRS and YFSETQ. V was clipped by 5 bases and J by 2 bases, with 10 bases between them. The CDR3 loop is CASRGGENTEAFF. Here the CDR3 DNA reads TGCGCCAGCAGAGGGGGGGAAAACACTGAAGCTTTCTTT.

V is TRBV29-1 and J is TRBJ2-5, with D maybe TRBD2 (6 bases). Germline assignment: CDR1 SQVTM and CDR2 ANQGSEA. The CDR3 runs to 15 residues. Trimming took off 4 bases at V and 4 bases at J, with 19 bases between the two ends. The CDR3, as DNA: TGCAGCGTTGGTAGTGCGGGGTCACATGGAGAGACCCAGTACTTC. The encoded protein is CSVGSAGSHGETQYF.

The V gene is TRBV4-2, the J gene TRBJ2-5, with 11 bases matching TRBD2. V lost 3 bases to trimming and J lost 5 bases; unmatched junction nucleotides: 5. The CDR3 loop spans 15 amino acids. CDR1 and CDR2 (germline): LGHNA, YNFKEQ. The CDR3: CASSHGSGGEETQYF. The CDR3 nucleotides are TGTGCCAGCAGCCATGGTAGCGGGGGGGAGGAGACCCAGTACTTC.

This clone showed up just a few times. The V and J genes are TRBV6-2 or TRBV6-3 and TRBJ2-3, with 11 positions matching TRBD1. This CDR3 has 17 amino acids. With V trimmed by 4 bases and J by 2 bases, 8 bases remained unmatched. CDR1 is MNHEY and CDR2 is SVGEGT in the germline V gene. CDR3 residues: CASSSRDRGLYTDTQYF. The CDR3 nucleotides read TGTGCCAGCAGTTCAAGGGACAGGGGGTTATACACAGATACGCAGTATTTT.

On this clone: Distinct nucleotide sequences in the sample also encode this CDR3. The CDR3 DNA sequence: TGTGCCAGCAGTTTCGGAGGTTATGGCTACACCTTC. Translated: CASSFGGYGYTF. The chain is built from TRBV12-3 or TRBV12-4 and TRBJ1-2; D ambiguous. The CDR3 is 12 amino acids. Trimming took 3 bases from V and 5 from J, leaving 7 bases between them.

The DNA of the CDR3 is TGCGCCAGCAGCCAAGGATCCGGATCAGCGGGGGGGCTGTACCAAGAGACCCAGTACTTC. This translates into CASSQGSGSAGGLYQETQYF. The chain combines TRBV4-1 with TRBJ2-5, with 10 bases matching TRBD2. The germline V gene has CDR1 MGHRA and CDR2 YSYEKL. V trimming: 1 base; J trimming: 0 bases; junction bases outside the gene matches: 14. The CDR3 sequence is 20 residues long.

This sequence joins TRBV7-9 and TRBJ1-1; TRBD1 matches 8 bases. The germline gives CDR1 SEHNR, CDR2 FQNEAQ (reference sequence). V lost 4 bases to trimming and J lost 5 bases; unmatched junction nucleotides: 12. CDR3 length: 16 residues. CDR3 residues: CASSSIWTGRRTEAFF. The CDR3 region has the DNA TGTGCCAGCAGCTCCATTTGGACAGGGCGTCGTACTGAAGCTTTCTTT.

This clone is a singleton in its sample. The rearrangement uses TRBV27 and TRBJ2-7; 7 bases agree with TRBD1. Germline values: CDR1 MNHEY, CDR2 SMNVEV (reference sequence). The CDR3 totals 16 residues. The ends lost 3 bases at V and 3 bases at J; junction bases unmatched: 11. In DNA, the CDR3 is TGTGCCAGCAGTTTCGGTACAACAGGGGACGGCTACGAGCAGTACTTC. Protein product: CASSFGTTGDGYEQYF.

The chain has TRBV25-1 and TRBJ2-3, with 8 bases lining up with TRBD2. This CDR3 spans 14 amino acids. The germline gives CDR1 MGHDK, CDR2 SYGVNS. Trimming at V came to 2 bases and at J to 3 bases, leaving 1 base not matched to a gene. DNA for the CDR3: TGTGCCAGCAGTGAAGCGGGGGGAACAGATACGCAGTATTTT. It is translated as CASSEAGGTDTQYF. Full variable domain (remainder filled in from reference TRBV25-1 and TRBJ2-3): EADIYQTPRYLVIGTGKKITLECSQTMGHDKMYWYQQDPGMELHLIHYSYGVNSTEKGDLSSESTVSRIRTEHFPLTLESARPSHTSQYLCASSEAGGTDTQYFGPGTRLTVL.

The chain employs TRBV27 and TRBJ1-6, with a tentative D call TRBD1 (6 bases). Germline V gives CDR1 MNHEY, CDR2 SMNVEV (reference sequence). Trimming removed 1 base at V and 5 bases at J, with 18 bases between. The CDR3 extends over 18 amino acids. The CDR3 loop is CASSLYPPGGVNNSPLHF. The CDR3 coding sequence is TGTGCCAGCAGTTTATACCCCCCGGGGGGCGTTAATAATTCACCCCTCCACTTT.

The V and J genes are TRBV6-5 and TRBJ2-5; perhaps TRBD1 as D (5 bases). Germline V gene data show CDR1 as MNHEY and CDR2 as SVGAGI. V lost 5 bases, J lost 3 bases, and 16 bases lay in between. The CDR3 runs to 15 residues. Here the CDR3 reads CASSLGQRTKETQYF. DNA of the CDR3: TGTGCCAGCAGTCTAGGACAAAGAACAAAAGAGACCCAGTACTTC.

This clone was detected only a few times. The V gene is TRBV25-1, the J gene TRBJ1-5, with D possibly being TRBD1 (6 bases). The ends were cut back, 1 base at V and 6 bases at J, with 7 bases in the middle. In germline, CDR1 is MGHDK, CDR2 SYGVNS. This CDR3 region has 13 residues. The CDR3 loop reads CASSELGGQPQHF. CDR3 nucleotides: TGTGCCAGCAGTGAATTAGGGGGTCAGCCCCAGCATTTT.

The V and J genes are TRBV11-2 and TRBJ2-5; TRBD2 might be the D (5 bases). Germline V gives CDR1 SGHAT, CDR2 FQNNGV. V shed 0 bases and J shed 5 bases, with 16 bases lying between them. This CDR3 is 16 amino acids long. CDR3 coding DNA: TGTGCCAGCAGCTTAGATCATCTGGTAGGAGGCGAGACCCAGTACTTC. Amino acids: CASSLDHLVGGETQYF.

This rearrangement joins TRBV5-1 to TRBJ2-5, with 12 bases that match TRBD2. The CDR3 is made up of 15 amino acids. The ends lost 4 bases at V and 4 bases at J; junction bases unmatched: 5. Germline CDR1 and CDR2: SGHRS and YFSETQ. CDR3 amino acids: CASSLLLAGGETQYF. In DNA, the CDR3 is TGCGCCAGCAGCCTACTACTAGCGGGGGGAGAGACCCAGTACTTC.